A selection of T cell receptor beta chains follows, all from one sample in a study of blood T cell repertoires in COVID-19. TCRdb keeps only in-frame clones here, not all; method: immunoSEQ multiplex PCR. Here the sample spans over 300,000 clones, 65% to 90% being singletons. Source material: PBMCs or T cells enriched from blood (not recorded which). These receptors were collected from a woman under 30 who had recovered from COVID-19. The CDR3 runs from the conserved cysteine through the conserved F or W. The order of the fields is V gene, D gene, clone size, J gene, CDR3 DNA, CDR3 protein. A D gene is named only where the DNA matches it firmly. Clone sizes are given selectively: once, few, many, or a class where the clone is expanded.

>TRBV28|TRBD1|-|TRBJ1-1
TGTGCCAGCAGTCCTTATTCAGTCCGGGACAGGGCGAACACTGAAGCTTTCTTT
CASSPYSVRDRANTEAFF
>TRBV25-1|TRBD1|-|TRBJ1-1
TGTGCCAGCAGTGGACAGGGGGCTTACACTGAAGCTTTCTTT
CASSGQGAYTEAFF
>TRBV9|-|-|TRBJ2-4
TGTGCCAGCAGCGCCTCTAAAAACATTCAGTACTTC
CASSASKNIQYF
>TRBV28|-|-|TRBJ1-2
TGTGCCAGCAGTTTAATCGGGGGTTACACCTTC
CASSLIGGYTF
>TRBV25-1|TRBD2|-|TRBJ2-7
TGTGCCAGCAGTCGACTAGCGGGAGGGTACGAGCAGTACTTC
CASSRLAGGYEQYF
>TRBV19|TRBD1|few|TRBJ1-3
TGTGCCAGTAGTATAGATGCGACAGGGCGCGCTGGAAACACCATATATTTT
CASSIDATGRAGNTIYF
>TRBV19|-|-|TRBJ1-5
TGTGCCAGTAGTATGAGCGTGAATCAGCCCCAGCATTTT
CASSMSVNQPQHF
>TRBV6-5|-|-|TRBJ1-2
TGTGCCAGCAGTACAGACAACTATGGCTACACCTTC
CASSTDNYGYTF
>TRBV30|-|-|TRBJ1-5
TGTGCCTGGAGTGAGCGAGGGACCCAGCATTTT
CAWSERGTQHF
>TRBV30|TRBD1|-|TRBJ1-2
TGTGCCTGGAGTACAGGGGGCCATGGCTACACCTTC
CAWSTGGHGYTF
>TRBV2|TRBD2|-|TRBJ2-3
TGTGCCAGCAGAAGGACTAGCGGGAACACAGATACGCAGTATTTT
CASRRTSGNTDTQYF
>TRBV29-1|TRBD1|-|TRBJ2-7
TGCAGCGTCCGGGAAGGGACAGGGGGAGCCTACGAGCAGTACTTC
CSVREGTGGAYEQYF
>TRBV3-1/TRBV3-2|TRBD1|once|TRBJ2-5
TGTGCCAGCAGCCACTGGGACAGGGGGCTTGAGACCCAGTACTTC
CASSHWDRGLETQYF
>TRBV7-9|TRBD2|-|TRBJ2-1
TGTGCCAGCTCGGCTAGCGGGTACAATGAGCAGTTCTTC
CASSASGYNEQFF
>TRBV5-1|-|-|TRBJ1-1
TGCGCCAGCAGCTCCACAGCCCCGAACACTGAAGCTTTCTTT
CASSSTAPNTEAFF
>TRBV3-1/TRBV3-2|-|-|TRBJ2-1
TGTGCCAGCAGCCTAACGGCGGGGGCCCCCTTCAATGAGCAGTTCTTC
CASSLTAGAPFNEQFF
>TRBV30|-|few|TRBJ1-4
TGTGCCTGGAGTACCCTCGGCAGTCAGGTCGAAAAACTGTTTTTT
CAWSTLGSQVEKLFF
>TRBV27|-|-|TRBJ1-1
TGTGCCAGCAGTTCGAGGACTGAAGCTTTCTTT
CASSSRTEAFF
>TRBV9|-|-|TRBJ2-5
TGTGCCAGCAGCCAAGGGGTGACGGGACTGGCACAAGAGACCCAGTACTTC
CASSQGVTGLAQETQYF
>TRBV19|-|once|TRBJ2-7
TGTGCCAGTAGTGGAGGGGAGGTATTATTCGAGCAGTACTTC
CASSGGEVLFEQYF
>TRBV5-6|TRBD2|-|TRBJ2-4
TGTGCCAGCAGCCCAGTTGGGCGGGAGCTTATCATTCAGTACTTC
CASSPVGRELIIQYF
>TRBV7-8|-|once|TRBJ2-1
TGTGCCAGCAGCTTAGCAAGACTTTACAATGAGCAGTTCTTC
CASSLARLYNEQFF
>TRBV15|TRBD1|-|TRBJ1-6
TGTGCCACCAGCCGACAGGGGCAGGGGAAGAGCTCCTATAATTCACCCCTCCACTTT
CATSRQGQGKSSYNSPLHF
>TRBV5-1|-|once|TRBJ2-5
TGCGCCAGCAGCTTGTCTCAAGAGACCCAGTACTTC
CASSLSQETQYF
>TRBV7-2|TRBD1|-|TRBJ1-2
TGTGCCAGCAGCTACGACGACAGGGGGCTTGGCTACACCTTC
CASSYDDRGLGYTF
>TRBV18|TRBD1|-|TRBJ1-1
TGTGCCAGCTCACCACTTTCTGGACAGGGGGCGGATTACACTGAAGCTTTCTTT
CASSPLSGQGADYTEAFF
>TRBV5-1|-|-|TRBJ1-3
TGCGCCAGCAGCTTGGATGTTAGAAACACCATATATTTT
CASSLDVRNTIYF
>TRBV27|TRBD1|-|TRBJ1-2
TGTGCCAGCAGTTTGGGGACAGGGGCTTTTAACTATGGCTACACCTTC
CASSLGTGAFNYGYTF
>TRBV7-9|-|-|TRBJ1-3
TGTGCCAGCAGCTCCGACACTCAAAACACCATATATTTT
CASSSDTQNTIYF
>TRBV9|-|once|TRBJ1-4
TGTGCCAGCACCAAGGGAACAGGGTTCAGGGAAAAACTGTTTTTT
CASTKGTGFREKLFF
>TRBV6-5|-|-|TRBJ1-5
TGTGCCAGCCGATCGGGGGGGCGTAATCAGCCCCAGCATTTT
CASRSGGRNQPQHF